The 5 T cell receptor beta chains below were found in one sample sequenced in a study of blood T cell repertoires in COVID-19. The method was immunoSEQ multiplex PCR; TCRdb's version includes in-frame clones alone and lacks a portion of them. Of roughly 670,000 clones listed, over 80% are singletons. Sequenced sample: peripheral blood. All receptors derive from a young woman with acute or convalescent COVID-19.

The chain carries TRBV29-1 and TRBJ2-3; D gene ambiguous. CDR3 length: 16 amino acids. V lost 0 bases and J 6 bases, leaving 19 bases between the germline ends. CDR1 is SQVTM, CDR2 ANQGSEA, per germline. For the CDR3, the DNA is TGCAGCGTTGAAGATCTTGACGACTCAGCCTCCGATACGCAGTATTTT. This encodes CSVEDLDDSASDTQYF.

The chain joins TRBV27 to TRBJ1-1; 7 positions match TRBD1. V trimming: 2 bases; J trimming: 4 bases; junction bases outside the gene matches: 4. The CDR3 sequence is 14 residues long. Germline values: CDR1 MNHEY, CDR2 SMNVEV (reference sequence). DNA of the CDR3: TGTGCCAGCAGTTTAGCCCGGACAGGCACTGAAGCTTTCTTT. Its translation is CASSLARTGTEAFF.

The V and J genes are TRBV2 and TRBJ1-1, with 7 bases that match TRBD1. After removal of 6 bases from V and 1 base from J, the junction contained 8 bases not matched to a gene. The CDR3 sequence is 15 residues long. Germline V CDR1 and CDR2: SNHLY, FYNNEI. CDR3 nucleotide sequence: TGTGCCAGCAGGCTCAGGGGGATTGAGAACACTGAAGCTTTCTTT. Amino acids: CASRLRGIENTEAFF.

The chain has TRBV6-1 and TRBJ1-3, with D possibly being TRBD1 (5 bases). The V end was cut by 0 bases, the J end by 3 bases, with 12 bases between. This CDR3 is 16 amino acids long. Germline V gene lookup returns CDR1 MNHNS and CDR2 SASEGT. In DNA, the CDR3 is TGTGCCAGCAGTGAAGCGCGCGGGGCGAATGGAAACACCATATATTTT. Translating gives CASSEARGANGNTIYF.

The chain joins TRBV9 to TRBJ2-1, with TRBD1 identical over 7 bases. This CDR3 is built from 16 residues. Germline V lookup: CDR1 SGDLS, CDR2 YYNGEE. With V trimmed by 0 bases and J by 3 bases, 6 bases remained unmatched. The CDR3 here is CASSVGVQGIYNEQFF. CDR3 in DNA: TGTGCCAGCAGCGTAGGGGTACAGGGGATCTACAATGAGCAGTTCTTC.